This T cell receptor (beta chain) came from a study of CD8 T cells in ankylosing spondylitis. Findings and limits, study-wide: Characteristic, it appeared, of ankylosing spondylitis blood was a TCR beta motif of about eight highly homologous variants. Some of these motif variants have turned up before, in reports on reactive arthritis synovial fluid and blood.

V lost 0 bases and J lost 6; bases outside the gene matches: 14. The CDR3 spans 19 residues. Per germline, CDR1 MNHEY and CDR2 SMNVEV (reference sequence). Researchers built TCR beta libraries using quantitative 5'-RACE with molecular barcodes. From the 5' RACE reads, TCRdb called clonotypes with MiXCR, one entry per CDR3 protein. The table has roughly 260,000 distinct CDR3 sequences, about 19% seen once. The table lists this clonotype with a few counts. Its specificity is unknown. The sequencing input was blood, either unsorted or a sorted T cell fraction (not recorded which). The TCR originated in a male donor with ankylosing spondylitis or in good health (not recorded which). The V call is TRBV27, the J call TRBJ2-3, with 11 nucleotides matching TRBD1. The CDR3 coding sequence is TGTGCCAGCAGTTTATCAAGGACAGGGGGCTTTTCGGTCGAGGATACGCAGTATTTT. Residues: CASSLSRTGGFSVEDTQYF.